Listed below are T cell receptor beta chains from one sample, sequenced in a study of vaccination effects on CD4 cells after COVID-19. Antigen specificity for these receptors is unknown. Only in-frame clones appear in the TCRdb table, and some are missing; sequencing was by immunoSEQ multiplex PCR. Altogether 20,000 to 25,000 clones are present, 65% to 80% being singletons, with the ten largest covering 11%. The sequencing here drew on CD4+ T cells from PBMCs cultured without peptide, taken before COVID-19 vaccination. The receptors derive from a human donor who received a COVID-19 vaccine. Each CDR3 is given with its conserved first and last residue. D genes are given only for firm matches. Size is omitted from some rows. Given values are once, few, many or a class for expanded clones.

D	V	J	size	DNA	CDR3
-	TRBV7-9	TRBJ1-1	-	TGTGCCAGCAGCCCAGGGACGTCCATTGAAGCTTTCTTT	CASSPGTSIEAFF
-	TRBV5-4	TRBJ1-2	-	TGTGCCAGCAGCCTTAACTATGGCTACACCTTC	CASSLNYGYTF
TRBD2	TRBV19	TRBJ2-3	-	TGTGCCAGCCGGACTAGCGGCACAGATACGCAGTATTTT	CASRTSGTDTQYF
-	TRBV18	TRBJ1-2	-	TGTGCCAGCTCACCACGGCAGGGCCTTGGCTACACCTTC	CASSPRQGLGYTF
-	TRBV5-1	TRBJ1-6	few	TGCGCCAGCAGCTTGGGACAAAATAATTCACCCCTCCACTTT	CASSLGQNNSPLHF
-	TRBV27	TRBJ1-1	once	TGTGCCAGCAGACTTAAACGGGACTCTTTGGCGGCTTTCTTT	CASRLKRDSLAAFF
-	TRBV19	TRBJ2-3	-	TGTGCCAGTAGTTTAACCCCGACACCTAGCACAGATACGCAGTATTTT	CASSLTPTPSTDTQYF
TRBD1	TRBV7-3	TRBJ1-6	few	TGTGCCAGCAGCTTAGGGGACAGTAATTCACCCCTCCACTTT	CASSLGDSNSPLHF
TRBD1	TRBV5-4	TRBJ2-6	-	TGTGCCAGCAGCACGGGACAGTTAACTTCTGGGGCCAACGTCCTGACTTTC	CASSTGQLTSGANVLTF
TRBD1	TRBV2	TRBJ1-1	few	TGTGCCAGCAGCGAAACCGGGACAGGGATACCTGGAGCTTTCTTT	CASSETGTGIPGAFF
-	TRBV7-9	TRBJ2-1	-	TGTGCCAGCAGCTTAGAGAGGAATGAGCAGTTCTTC	CASSLERNEQFF
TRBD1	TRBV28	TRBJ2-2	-	TGTGCCAGCAGTGTCACCGGGACAGGGGGCGGGGAGCTGTTTTTT	CASSVTGTGGGELFF
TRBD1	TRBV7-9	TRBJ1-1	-	TGTGCCAGCAGCTTAGCGGTGAGGGGGCGGCGGGGTGAAGCTTTCTTT	CASSLAVRGRRGEAFF
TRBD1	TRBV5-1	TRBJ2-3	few	TGCGCCAGCAGATCCCGGACAGGTCTCACAGATACGCAGTATTTT	CASRSRTGLTDTQYF
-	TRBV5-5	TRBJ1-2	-	TGTGCCAGCAGTCCTCCCCAGGGGTCATATGGCTACACCTTC	CASSPPQGSYGYTF
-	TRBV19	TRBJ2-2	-	TGTGCCAGTAGTATTAACAGGGACCGTGGGGAGCTGTTTTTT	CASSINRDRGELFF
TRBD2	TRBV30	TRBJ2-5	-	TGTGCCTGGAGTGGGGGACTGACTAGCGGGAGGAAGGAGACCCAGTACTTC	CAWSGGLTSGRKETQYF
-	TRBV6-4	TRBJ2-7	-	TGTGCCAGCAGTTTACAGGGTGCGGACGAGCAGTACTTC	CASSLQGADEQYF
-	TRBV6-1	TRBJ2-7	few	TGTGCCAGCAGTGAAGCTGCAGGGAACCACGAGCAGTACTTC	CASSEAAGNHEQYF
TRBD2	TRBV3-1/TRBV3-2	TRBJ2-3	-	TGTGCCAGCAGCTACGGGGAGGGTACGCAGTATTTT	CASSYGEGTQYF
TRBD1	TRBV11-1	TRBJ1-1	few	TGTGCCAGCAGCCAAACAGGGGGCAGAACTGAAGCTTTCTTT	CASSQTGGRTEAFF
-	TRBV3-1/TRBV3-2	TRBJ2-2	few	TGTGCCAGCAGCCAGGGCTTCACGGGCGGGGAGCTGTTTTTT	CASSQGFTGGELFF
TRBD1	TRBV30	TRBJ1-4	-	TGTGCCTGGAGGGCTGGGACAGGGAGTGAAAAACTGTTTTTT	CAWRAGTGSEKLFF
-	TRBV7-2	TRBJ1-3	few	TGTGCCAGCAGCCCCGGAGGCCCAGCGACAGTTACTGGAAACACCATATATTTT	CASSPGGPATVTGNTIYF
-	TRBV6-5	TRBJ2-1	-	TGTGCCAGCAGTTACGGGACTTCCTTTAATGAGCAGTTCTTC	CASSYGTSFNEQFF
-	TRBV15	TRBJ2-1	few	TGTGCCACCAGCAGAGAAGTCATCACCGACGACAATGAGCAGTTCTTC	CATSREVITDDNEQFF
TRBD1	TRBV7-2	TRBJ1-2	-	TGTGCCAGCAGCTCCGGGACAGGGAACTATGGCTACACCTTC	CASSSGTGNYGYTF